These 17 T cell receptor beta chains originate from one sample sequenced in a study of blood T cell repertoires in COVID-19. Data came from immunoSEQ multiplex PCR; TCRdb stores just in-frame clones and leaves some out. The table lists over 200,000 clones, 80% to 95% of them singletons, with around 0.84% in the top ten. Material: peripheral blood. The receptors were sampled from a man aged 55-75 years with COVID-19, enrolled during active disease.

The chain's CDR3 is CASSPGPRNYGYTF. The CDR3 nucleotides are TGTGCCAGCAGCCCTGGGCCCAGAAACTATGGCTACACCTTC. This chain uses TRBV7-2 with TRBJ1-2; D is uncertain. CDR3 length: 14 amino acids. Germline CDR1 SGHTA, CDR2 FQGNSA. The V end was cut by 5 bases, the J end by 2 bases, with 12 bases between.

This CDR3 reads CASLQLNVGKLFF. DNA for the CDR3: TGTGCCAGCCTACAGTTAAATGTCGGAAAACTGTTTTTT. The chain recombines TRBV6-5 with TRBJ1-4; no clear D gene. Looked up from germline, CDR1 is MNHEY and CDR2 is SVGAGI. This CDR3 has 13 residues. V dropped 8 bases and J dropped 10 bases, with 17 bases sitting between them.

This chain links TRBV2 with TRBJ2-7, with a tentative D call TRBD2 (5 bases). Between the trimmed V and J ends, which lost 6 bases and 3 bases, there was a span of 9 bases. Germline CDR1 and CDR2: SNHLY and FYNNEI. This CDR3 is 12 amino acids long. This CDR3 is CASRADGYEQYF. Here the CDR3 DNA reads TGTGCCAGCAGAGCGGACGGCTACGAGCAGTACTTC.

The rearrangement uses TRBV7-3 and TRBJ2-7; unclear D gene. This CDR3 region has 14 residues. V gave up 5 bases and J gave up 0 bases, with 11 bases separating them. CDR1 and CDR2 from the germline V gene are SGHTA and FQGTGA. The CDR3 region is CASSPRGRSYEQYF. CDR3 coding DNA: TGTGCCAGCAGCCCTCGAGGTCGCTCCTACGAGCAGTACTTC.

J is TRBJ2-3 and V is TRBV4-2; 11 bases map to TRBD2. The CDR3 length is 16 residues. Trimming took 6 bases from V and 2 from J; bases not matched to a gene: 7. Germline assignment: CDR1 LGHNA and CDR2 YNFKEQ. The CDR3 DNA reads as TGTGCCAGCAGACCCCAACTAGCGGGGGACACAGATACGCAGTATTTT. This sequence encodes CASRPQLAGDTDTQYF.

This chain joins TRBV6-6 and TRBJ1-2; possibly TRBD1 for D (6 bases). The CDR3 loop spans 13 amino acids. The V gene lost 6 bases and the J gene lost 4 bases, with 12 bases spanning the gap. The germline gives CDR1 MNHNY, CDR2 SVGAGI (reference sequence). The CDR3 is CASSLDSSYGYTF. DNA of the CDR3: TGTGCCAGCAGCCTGGACAGTTCCTATGGCTACACCTTC.

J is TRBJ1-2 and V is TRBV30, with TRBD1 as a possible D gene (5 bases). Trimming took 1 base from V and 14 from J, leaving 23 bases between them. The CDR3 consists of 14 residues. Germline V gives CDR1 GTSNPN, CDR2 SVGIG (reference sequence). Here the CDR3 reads CAWSEGHNSWLGTF. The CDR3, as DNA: TGTGCCTGGAGTGAAGGACACAACTCTTGGCTAGGAACCTTC.

CDR3 protein: CASSLGLAGYEQYF. CDR3 DNA sequence: TGTGCCAGCAGCCTCGGACTAGCGGGCTACGAGCAGTACTTC. J is TRBJ2-7 and V is TRBV3-1 (or the pseudogene TRBV3-2); 11 bases match TRBD2. The CDR3 contains 14 residues. V was pared by 4 bases and J by 3 bases, with 2 bases of the junction left unmatched. Per the germline V gene, CDR1 is LGHDT and CDR2 is YNNKEL (reference sequence).

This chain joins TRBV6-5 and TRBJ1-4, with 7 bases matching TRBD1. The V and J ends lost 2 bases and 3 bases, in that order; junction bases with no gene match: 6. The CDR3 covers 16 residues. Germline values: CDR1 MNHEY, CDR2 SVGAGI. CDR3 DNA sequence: TGTGCCAGCAGTTACCAGGGGGGTACGGCTAATGAAAAACTGTTTTTT. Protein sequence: CASSYQGGTANEKLFF.

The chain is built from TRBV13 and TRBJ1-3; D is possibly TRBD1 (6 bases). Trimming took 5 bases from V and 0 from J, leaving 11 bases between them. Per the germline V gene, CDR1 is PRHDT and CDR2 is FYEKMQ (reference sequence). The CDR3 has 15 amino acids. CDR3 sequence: CASSGTGFSGNTIYF. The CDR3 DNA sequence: TGTGCCAGCAGCGGAACAGGGTTCTCTGGAAACACCATATATTTT.

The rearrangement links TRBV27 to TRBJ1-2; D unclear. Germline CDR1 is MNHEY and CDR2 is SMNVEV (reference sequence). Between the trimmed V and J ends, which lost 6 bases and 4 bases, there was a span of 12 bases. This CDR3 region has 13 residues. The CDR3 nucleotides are TGTGCCAGCAGCCCCGATCGGGGCTATGGCTACACCTTC. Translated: CASSPDRGYGYTF.

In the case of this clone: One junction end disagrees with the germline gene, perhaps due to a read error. The CDR3 region is CASSLGGLAGDEQFF. CDR3 DNA: TGTGCCAGCAGTTTAGGGGGTCTAGCGGGAGATGAGCAGTTCTTC. The V call is TRBV7-8, the J call TRBJ2-1; 10 bases align to TRBD2. This CDR3 contains 15 residues. Germline V gene data show CDR1 as SGHVS and CDR2 as FQNEAQ.

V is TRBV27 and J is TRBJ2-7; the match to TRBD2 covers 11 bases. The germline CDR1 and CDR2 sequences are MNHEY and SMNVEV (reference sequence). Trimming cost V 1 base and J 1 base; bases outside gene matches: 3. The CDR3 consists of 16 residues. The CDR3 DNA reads TGTGCCAGCAGTTTATTCGGGACTAGCGGTTCCTACGAGCAGTACTTC. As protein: CASSLFGTSGSYEQYF.

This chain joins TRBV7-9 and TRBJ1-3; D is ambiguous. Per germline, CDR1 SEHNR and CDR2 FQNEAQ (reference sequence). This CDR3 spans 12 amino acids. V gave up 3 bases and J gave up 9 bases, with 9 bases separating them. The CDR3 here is CASSLSGFTIYF. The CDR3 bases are TGTGCCAGCAGCTTGTCGGGTTTCACCATATATTTT.

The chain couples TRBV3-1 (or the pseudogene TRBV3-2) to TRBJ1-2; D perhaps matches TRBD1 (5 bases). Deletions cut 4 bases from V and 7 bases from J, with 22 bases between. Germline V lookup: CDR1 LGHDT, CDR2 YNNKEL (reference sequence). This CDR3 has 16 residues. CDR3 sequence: CASSLPGTPGVGGYTF. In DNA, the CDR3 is TGTGCCAGCAGCCTTCCCGGCACCCCGGGGGTGGGTGGCTACACCTTC.

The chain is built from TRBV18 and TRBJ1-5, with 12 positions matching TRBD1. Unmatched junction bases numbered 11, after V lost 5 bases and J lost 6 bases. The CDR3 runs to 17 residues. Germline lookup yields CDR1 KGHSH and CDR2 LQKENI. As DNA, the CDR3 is TGTGCCAGCTCAGCGATAACCGGGACAGGGGGCATTCAGCCCCAGCATTTT. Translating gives CASSAITGTGGIQPQHF.

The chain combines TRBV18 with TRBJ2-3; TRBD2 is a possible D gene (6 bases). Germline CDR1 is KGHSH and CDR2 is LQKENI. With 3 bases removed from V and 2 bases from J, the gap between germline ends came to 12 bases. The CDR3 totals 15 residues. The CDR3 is CASSPGTLSTDTQYF. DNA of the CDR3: TGTGCCAGCTCACCCGGGACTCTGTCCACAGATACGCAGTATTTT.